The TCR beta chain described here comes from a study of T cell responses to AZD1222 COVID-19 vaccine. Study-wide points: Nearly half of unique spike-specific TCRs reportedly avoided B.1.351 and B.1.1.7 mutated regions. Clonal diversity may have been underestimated, and the donors were mostly white British, with more females than males.

Repertoires were generated with immunoSEQ multiplex PCR, while TCRdb's copy carries only in-frame clones and drops some. The sample includes more than 100,000 clones, 85% to 95% of them seen just once. Of note for this clone: Its antigen is not identified.

This receptor was identified in an adult who received the AZD1222 COVID-19 vaccine. The sample was peripheral blood, taken 28 days after the second AZD1222 dose.

The chain's CDR3 is CASSTLQGSGYTF. The CDR3 nucleotides read TGTGCCAGCAGTACCCTGCAGGGTTCGGGCTACACCTTC. This chain joins TRBV6-5 and TRBJ1-2; weak D call: TRBD1 (5 bases). The CDR3 runs 13 residues. Deletions cut 5 bases from V and 8 bases from J, with 15 bases between. Germline CDR1 reads MNHEY; CDR2 reads SVGAGI.